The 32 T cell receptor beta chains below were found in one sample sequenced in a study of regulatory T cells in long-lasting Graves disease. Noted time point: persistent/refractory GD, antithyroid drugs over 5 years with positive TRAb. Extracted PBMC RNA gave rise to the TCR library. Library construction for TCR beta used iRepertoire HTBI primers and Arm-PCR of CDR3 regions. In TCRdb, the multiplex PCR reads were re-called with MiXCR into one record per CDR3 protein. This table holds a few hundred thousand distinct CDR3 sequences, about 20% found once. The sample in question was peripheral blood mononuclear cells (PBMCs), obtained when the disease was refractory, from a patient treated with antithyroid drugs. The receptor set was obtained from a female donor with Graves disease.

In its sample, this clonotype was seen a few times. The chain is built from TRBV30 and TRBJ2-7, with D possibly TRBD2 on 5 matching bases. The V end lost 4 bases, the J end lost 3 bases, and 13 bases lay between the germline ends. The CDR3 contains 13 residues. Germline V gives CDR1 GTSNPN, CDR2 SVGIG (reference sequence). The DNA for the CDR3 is TGTGCCTGGAAAAGGAGCGGAGACTACGAGCAGTACTTC. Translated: CAWKRSGDYEQYF.

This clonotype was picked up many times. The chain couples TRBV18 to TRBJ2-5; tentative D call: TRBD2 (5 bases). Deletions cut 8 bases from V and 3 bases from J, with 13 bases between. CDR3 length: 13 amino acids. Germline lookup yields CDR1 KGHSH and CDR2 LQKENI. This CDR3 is CASSPGLKETQYF. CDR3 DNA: TGTGCCAGCAGCCCAGGACTTAAAGAGACCCAGTACTTC.

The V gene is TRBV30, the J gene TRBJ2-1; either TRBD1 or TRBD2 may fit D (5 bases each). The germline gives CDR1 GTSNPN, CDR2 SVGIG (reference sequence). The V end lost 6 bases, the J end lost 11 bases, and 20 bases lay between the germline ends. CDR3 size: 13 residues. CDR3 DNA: TGTGCCTGTCGCAGACACTCGGGACCGAAGCAGTTCTTC. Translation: CACRRHSGPKQFF.

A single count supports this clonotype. The DNA of the CDR3 is TGTGCCAGCAGCTTGGACGGACAGGGGGGTACTGAAGCTTTCTTT. Translation gives CASSLDGQGGTEAFF. V usage is TRBV5-5 and J usage is TRBJ1-1; 10 bases agree with TRBD1. The CDR3 is made up of 15 amino acids. Per germline, CDR1 SGHKS and CDR2 YYEKEE (reference sequence). J gave up 5 bases and V 0 bases, and 4 bases lay outside the gene matches. The whole variable domain, filled in from reference TRBV5-5 and TRBJ1-1, reads DAGVTQSPTHLIKTRGQQVTLRCSPISGHKSVSWYQQVLGQGPQFIFQYYEKEERGRGNFPDRFSARQFPNYSSELNVNALLLGDSALYLCASSLDGQGGTEAFFGQGTRLTVV.

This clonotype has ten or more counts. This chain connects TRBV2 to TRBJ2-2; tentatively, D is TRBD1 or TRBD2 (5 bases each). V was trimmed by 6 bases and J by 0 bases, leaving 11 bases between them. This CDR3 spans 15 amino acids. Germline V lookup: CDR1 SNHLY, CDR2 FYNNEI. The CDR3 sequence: CASRGDRTNTGELFF. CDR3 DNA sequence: TGTGCCAGCAGGGGGGACCGTACGAACACCGGGGAGCTGTTTTTT. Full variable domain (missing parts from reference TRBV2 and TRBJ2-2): EPEVTQTPSHQVTQMGQEVILRCVPISNHLYFYWYRQILGQKVEFLVSFYNNEISEKSEIFDDQFSVERPDGSNFTLKIRSTKLEDSAMYFCASRGDRTNTGELFFGEGSRLTVL.

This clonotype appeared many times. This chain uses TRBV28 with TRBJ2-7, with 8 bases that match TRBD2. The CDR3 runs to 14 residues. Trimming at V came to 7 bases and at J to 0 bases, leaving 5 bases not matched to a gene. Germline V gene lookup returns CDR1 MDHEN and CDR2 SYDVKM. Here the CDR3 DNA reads TGTGCCAGCATACCGGGAGGGAGCTCCTACGAGCAGTACTTC. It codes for CASIPGGSSYEQYF.

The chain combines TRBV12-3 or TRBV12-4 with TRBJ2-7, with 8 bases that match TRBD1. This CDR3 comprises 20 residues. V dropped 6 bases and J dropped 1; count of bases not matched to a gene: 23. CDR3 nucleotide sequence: TGTGCCAGCAGCCGGACTCAGACCGGGACAGGTACAATTCCTTCCTACGAGCAGTACTTC. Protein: CASSRTQTGTGTIPSYEQYF.

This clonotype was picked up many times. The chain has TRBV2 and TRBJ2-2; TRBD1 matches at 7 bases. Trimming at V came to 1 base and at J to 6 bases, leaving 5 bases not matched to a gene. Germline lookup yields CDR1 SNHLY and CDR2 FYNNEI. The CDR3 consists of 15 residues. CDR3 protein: CASSEEGQVAGELFF. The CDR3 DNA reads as TGTGCCAGCAGTGAAGAAGGACAGGTCGCCGGGGAGCTGTTTTTT. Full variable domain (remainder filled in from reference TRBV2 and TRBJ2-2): EPEVTQTPSHQVTQMGQEVILRCVPISNHLYFYWYRQILGQKVEFLVSFYNNEISEKSEIFDDQFSVERPDGSNFTLKIRSTKLEDSAMYFCASSEEGQVAGELFFGEGSRLTVL.

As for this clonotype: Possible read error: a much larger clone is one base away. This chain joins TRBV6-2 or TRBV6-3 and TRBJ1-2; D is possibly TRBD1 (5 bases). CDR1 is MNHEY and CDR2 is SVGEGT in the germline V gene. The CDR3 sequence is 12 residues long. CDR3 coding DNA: TGTGCCAGCAGACCAGGGCCAAATGGCTACGCCTTC. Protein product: CASRPGPNGYAF.

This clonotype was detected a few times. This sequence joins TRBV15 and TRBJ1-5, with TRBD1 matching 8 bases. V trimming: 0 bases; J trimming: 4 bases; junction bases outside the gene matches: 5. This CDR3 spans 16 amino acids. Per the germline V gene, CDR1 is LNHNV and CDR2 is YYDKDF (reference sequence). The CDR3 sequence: CATSRDDGQGNQPQHF. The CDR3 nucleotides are TGTGCCACCAGCAGAGATGACGGACAGGGAAATCAGCCCCAGCATTTT.

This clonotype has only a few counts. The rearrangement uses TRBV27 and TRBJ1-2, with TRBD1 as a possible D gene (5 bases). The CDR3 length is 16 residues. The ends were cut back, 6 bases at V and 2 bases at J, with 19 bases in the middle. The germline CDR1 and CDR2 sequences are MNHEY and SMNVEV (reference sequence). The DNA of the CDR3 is TGTGCCAGCAGCCAATCAATCTTACGGGGGAACTATGGCTACACCTTC. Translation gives CASSQSILRGNYGYTF.

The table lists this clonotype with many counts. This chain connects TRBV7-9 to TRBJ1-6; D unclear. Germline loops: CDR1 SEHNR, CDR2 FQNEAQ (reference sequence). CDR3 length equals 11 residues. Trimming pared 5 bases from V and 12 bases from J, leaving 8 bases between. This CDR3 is CASSLNLPLHF. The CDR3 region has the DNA TGTGCCAGCAGCCTGAACCTACCCCTCCACTTT.

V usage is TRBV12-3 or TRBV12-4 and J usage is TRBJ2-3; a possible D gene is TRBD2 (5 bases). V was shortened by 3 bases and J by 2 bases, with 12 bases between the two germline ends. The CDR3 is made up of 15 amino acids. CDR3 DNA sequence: TGTGCCAGCAGTTTTACCAGGACTTTCACAGATACGCAGTATTTT. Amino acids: CASSFTRTFTDTQYF.

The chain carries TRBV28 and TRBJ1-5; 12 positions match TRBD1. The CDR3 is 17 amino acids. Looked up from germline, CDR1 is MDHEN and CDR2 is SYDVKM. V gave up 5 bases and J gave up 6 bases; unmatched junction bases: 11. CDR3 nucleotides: TGTGCCAGCAGTGGGACAGGGGGCTTTGTTTCGAGTCAGCCCCAGCATTTT. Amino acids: CASSGTGGFVSSQPQHF.

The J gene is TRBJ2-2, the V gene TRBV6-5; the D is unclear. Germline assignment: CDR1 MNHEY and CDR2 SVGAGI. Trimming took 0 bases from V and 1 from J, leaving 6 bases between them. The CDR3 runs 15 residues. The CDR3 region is CASSYSTGNTGELFF. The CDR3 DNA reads TGTGCCAGCAGTTACTCGACCGGGAACACCGGGGAGCTGTTTTTT.

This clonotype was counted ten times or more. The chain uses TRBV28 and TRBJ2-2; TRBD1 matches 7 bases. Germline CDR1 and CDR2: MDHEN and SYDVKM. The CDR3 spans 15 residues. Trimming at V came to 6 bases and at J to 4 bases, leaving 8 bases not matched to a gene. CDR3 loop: CASSVPGQRTGELFF. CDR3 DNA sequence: TGTGCCAGCAGCGTACCGGGACAGCGCACCGGGGAGCTGTTTTTT. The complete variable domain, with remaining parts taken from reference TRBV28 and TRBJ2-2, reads DVKVTQSSRYLVKRTGEKVFLECVQDMDHENMFWYRQDPGLGLRLIYFSYDVKMKEKGDIPEGYSVSREKKERFSLILESASTNQTSMYLCASSVPGQRTGELFFGEGSRLTVL.

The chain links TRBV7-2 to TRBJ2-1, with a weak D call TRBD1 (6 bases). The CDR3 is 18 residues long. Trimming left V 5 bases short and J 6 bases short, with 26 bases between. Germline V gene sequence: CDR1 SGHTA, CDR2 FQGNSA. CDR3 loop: CASSIGPLGQGRRNEQFF. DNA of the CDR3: TGTGCCAGCAGCATAGGCCCTCTCGGGCAGGGGAGACGCAATGAGCAGTTCTTC.

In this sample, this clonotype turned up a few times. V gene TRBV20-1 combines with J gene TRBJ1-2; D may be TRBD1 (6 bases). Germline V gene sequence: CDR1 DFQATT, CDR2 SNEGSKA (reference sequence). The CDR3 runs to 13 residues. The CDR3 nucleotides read TGCAGCTCACCCGACAGGAACCAAGCTGGCTACACCTTC. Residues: CSSPDRNQAGYTF.

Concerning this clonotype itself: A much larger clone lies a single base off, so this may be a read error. The CDR3 coding sequence is TGTACCAGCAGTTTGAGCGGGATTCAGGGCGAGCAGTACTTC. Protein: CTSSLSGIQGEQYF. V usage is TRBV12-3 or TRBV12-4 and J usage is TRBJ2-7; TRBD2 matches at 7 bases. CDR3 length: 14 residues.

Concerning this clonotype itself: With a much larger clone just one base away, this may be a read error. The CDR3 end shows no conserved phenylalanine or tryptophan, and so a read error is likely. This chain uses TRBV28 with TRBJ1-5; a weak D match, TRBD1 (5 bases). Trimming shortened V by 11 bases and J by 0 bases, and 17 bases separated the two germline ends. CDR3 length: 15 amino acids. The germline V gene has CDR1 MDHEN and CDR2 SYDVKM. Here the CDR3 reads CAGNSGTNSNQPQHS. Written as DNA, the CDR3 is TGTGCCGGCAACTCCGGGACTAATAGCAATCAGCCCCAGCATTCT.

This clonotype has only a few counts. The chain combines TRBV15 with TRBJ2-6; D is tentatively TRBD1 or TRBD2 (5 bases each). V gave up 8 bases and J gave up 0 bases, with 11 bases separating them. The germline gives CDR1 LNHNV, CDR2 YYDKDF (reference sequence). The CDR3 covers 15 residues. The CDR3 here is CATRTGTSGANVLTF. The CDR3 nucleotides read TGTGCCACCCGGACGGGGACCTCTGGGGCCAACGTCCTGACTTTC.

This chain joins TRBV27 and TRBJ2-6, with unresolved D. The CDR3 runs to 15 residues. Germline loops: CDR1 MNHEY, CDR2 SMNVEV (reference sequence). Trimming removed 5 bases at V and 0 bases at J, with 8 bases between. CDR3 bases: TGTGCCAGCAGTACACGCGTCTCTGGGGCCAACGTCCTGACTTTC. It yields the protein CASSTRVSGANVLTF.

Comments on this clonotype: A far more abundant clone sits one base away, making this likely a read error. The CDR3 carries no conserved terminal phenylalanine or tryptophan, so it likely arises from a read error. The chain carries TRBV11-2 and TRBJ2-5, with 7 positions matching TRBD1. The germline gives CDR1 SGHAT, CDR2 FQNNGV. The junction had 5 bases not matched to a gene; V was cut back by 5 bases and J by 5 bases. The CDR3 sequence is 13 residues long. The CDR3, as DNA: TGTGCCAGCAGCCTCGGGACAGAGGAGACCCAGTACCTC. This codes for CASSLGTEETQYL.

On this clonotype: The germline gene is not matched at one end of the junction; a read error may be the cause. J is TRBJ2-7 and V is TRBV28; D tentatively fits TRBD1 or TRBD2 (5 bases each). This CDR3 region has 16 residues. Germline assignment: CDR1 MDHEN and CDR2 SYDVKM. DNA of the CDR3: TGTGCCAGCAGTTTAGGGACGGGACCGACCTACTACGAGCAGCACTTC. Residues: CASSLGTGPTYYEQHF.

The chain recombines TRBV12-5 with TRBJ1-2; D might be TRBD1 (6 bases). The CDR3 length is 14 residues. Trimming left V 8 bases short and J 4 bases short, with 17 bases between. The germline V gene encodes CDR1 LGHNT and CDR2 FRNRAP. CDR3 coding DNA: TGTGCTAGTAAAGAGGGCAGGGGCGCCTATGGCTACACCTTC. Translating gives CASKEGRGAYGYTF.

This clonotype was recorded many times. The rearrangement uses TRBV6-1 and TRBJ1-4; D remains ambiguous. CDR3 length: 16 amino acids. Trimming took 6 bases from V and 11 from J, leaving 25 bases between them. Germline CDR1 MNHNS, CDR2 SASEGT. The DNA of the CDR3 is TGTGCCAGCAGAGAGACCGGGATGTGGACGGGGAGTAAACTGTTTTTT. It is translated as CASRETGMWTGSKLFF.

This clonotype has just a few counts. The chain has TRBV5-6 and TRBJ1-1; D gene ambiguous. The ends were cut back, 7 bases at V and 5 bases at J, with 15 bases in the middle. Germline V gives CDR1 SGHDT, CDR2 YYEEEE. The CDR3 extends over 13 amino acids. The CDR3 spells CASGRLGSTEAFF. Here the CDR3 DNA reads TGTGCCAGCGGACGTCTAGGGAGTACTGAAGCTTTCTTT. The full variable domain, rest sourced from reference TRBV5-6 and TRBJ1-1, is DAGVTQSPTHLIKTRGQQVTLRCSPKSGHDTVSWYQQALGQGPQFIFQYYEEEERQRGNFPDRFSGHQFPNYSSELNVNALLLGDSALYLCASGRLGSTEAFFGQGTRLTVV.

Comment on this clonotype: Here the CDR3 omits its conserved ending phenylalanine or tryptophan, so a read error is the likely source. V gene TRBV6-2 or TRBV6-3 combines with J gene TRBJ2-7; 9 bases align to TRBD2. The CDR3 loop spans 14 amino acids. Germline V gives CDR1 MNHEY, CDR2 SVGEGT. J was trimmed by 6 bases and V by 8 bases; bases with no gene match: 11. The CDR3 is CASGASGGPLEQYI. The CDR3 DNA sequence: TGTGCCAGCGGTGCAAGCGGGGGGCCTCTCGAGCAGTACATC.

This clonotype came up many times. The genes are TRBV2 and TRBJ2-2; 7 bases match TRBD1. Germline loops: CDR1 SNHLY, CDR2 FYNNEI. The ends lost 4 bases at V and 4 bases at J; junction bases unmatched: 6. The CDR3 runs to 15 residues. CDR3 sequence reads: CASSGKGAGTGELFF. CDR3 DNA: TGTGCCAGCAGTGGGAAGGGGGCAGGCACCGGGGAGCTGTTTTTT. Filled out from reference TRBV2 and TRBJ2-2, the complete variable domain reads EPEVTQTPSHQVTQMGQEVILRCVPISNHLYFYWYRQILGQKVEFLVSFYNNEISEKSEIFDDQFSVERPDGSNFTLKIRSTKLEDSAMYFCASSGKGAGTGELFFGEGSRLTVL.

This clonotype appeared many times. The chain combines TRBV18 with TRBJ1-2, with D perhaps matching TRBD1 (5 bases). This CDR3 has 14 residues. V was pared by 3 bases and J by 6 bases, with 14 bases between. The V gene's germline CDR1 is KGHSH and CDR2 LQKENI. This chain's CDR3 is CASSPMGQGHGYTF. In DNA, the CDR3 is TGTGCCAGCTCACCGATGGGGCAGGGTCATGGCTACACCTTC.

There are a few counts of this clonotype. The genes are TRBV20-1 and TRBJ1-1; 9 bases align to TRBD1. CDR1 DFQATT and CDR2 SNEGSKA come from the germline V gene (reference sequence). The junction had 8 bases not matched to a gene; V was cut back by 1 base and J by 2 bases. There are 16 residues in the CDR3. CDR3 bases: TGCAGTGCTAGAGGTTGGGACAGGGTAAGAAACACTGAAGCTTTCTTT. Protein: CSARGWDRVRNTEAFF.

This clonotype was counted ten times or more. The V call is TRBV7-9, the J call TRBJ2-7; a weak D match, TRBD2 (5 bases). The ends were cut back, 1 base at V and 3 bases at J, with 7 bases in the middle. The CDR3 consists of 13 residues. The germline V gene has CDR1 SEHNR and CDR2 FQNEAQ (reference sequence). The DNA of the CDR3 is TGTGCCAGCAGCTTAGGGGAGATCTACGAGCAGTACTTC. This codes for CASSLGEIYEQYF.